The 27 T cell receptor beta chains given below trace back to one sample, sequenced in a study of T cells in Graves' hyperthyroidism and ophthalmopathy. TCR beta CDR3 regions were amplified from RNA. With the HTBI primer set, the TCR CDR3 went through a first round of RT-PCR. TCRdb itself ran the multiplex PCR reads through MiXCR, one entry per CDR3 protein. The data show under 400,000 distinct CDR3 sequences, about 13% seen once. Sequenced material: blood. The receptors stem from a woman aged 18-35 years with Graves' hyperthyroidism.

The sample holds a few counts of this clonotype. V usage is TRBV28 and J usage is TRBJ1-1, with D unresolved. Germline CDR1 reads MDHEN; CDR2 reads SYDVKM. V lost 5 bases to trimming and J lost 5 bases, with 12 bases between them. CDR3 length: 13 amino acids. CDR3 DNA: TGTGCCAGCAGTATCTTTTCGCCAACTGAAGCTTTCTTT. Translation gives CASSIFSPTEAFF.

This clonotype was counted ten times or more. The rearrangement uses TRBV28 and TRBJ2-7, with D perhaps assigned TRBD1 or TRBD2 (5 bases each). V lost 5 bases and J lost 2, with 19 bases in between. The CDR3 is 16 residues long. Germline CDR1 reads MDHEN; CDR2 reads SYDVKM. CDR3 protein: CASSPTPGTHTYEQYF. Written as DNA, the CDR3 is TGTGCCAGCAGTCCGACCCCCGGGACCCATACCTACGAGCAGTACTTC.

Ten or more counts support this clonotype. V is TRBV3-1 and J is TRBJ2-1; D is unclear. Germline CDR1 and CDR2: LGHDT and YNNKEL (reference sequence). This CDR3 is built from 13 residues. The germline V and J ends were trimmed by 0 bases and 9 bases, with 9 bases remaining between them. The DNA of the CDR3 is TGTGCCAGCAGCCAAGATCGAGTGGGTGAGCAGTTCTTC. This encodes CASSQDRVGEQFF.

The rearrangement uses TRBV4-3 and TRBJ1-2; the D gene is possibly TRBD1 (5 bases). Trimming cost V 0 bases and J 3 bases, with 14 bases left between them. Germline assignment: CDR1 LGHNA and CDR2 YSLEER. The CDR3 extends over 16 amino acids. The CDR3 DNA reads TGCGCCAGCAGCCAAGATTCGCAGGGTAGGGACTATGGCTACACCTTC. It translates to CASSQDSQGRDYGYTF.

This clonotype came up a few times. The CDR3 protein is CASSLRDSQYQPQHF. In nucleotides, the CDR3 is TGTGCCAGCAGCTTAAGGGACAGTCAATATCAGCCCCAGCATTTT. The V call is TRBV7-8, the J call TRBJ1-5; TRBD1 aligns across 7 bases. This CDR3 is built from 15 residues. V shed 2 bases, J shed 5 bases, and the junction held 6 bases outside the gene matches. CDR1 and CDR2 from the germline V gene are SGHVS and FQNEAQ. The variable domain in full, completed from reference TRBV7-8 and TRBJ1-5, reads GAGVSQSPRYKVAKRGQDVALRCDPISGHVSLFWYQQALGQGPEFLTYFQNEAQLDKSGLPSDRFFAERPEGSVSTLKIQRTQQEDSAVYLCASSLRDSQYQPQHFGDGTRLSIL.

This clonotype has only a few counts. The chain recombines TRBV5-1 with TRBJ2-6; the D gene is possibly TRBD1 (5 bases). Germline V gene lookup returns CDR1 SGHRS and CDR2 YFSETQ. V was cut by 4 bases and J by 0 bases, with 11 bases left in between. The length of the CDR3 is 16 residues. The CDR3 spells CASSQDTFSGANVLTF. CDR3 coding DNA: TGCGCCAGCAGCCAGGACACCTTCTCTGGGGCCAACGTCCTGACTTTC.

This clonotype showed up many times. The V call is TRBV12-3 or TRBV12-4, the J call TRBJ1-1, with a weak D call TRBD1 (5 bases). This CDR3 is built from 15 residues. V lost 7 bases and J 0 bases, leaving 15 bases between the germline ends. CDR3 loop: CASNLGTFMNTEAFF. CDR3 nucleotide sequence: TGTGCCAGCAACCTAGGGACGTTCATGAACACTGAAGCTTTCTTT.

This clonotype appeared many times. The gene calls are TRBV7-9 and TRBJ2-5, with D perhaps matching TRBD2 (7 bases). V lost 1 base to trimming and J lost 5 bases, with 11 bases between them. CDR3 length equals 14 residues. Germline V gene lookup returns CDR1 SEHNR and CDR2 FQNEAQ (reference sequence). The CDR3 region is CASSLGGGGETQYF. For the CDR3, the DNA is TGTGCCAGCAGCTTAGGGGGGGGCGGGGAGACCCAGTACTTC.

The sample holds a few counts of this clonotype. The V call is TRBV11-2, the J call TRBJ1-2; 8 nucleotides agree with TRBD1. The CDR3 extends over 13 amino acids. CDR1 and CDR2 (germline): SGHAT, FQNNGV. Trimming at V came to 6 bases and at J to 8 bases, leaving 8 bases not matched to a gene. CDR3 region: CASRLDRGDGYTF. The CDR3 bases are TGTGCCAGCAGACTTGACAGGGGCGACGGCTACACCTTC.

In regard to this clonotype: A read error is possible here, since a much larger clone lies one base away. The J gene is TRBJ2-1, the V gene TRBV11-2; no reliable D call. The CDR3 has 13 residues. Trimming shortened V by 5 bases and J by 8 bases, and 13 bases separated the two germline ends. Germline V gene sequence: CDR1 SGHAT, CDR2 FQNNGV. CDR3 sequence: CASSPETADEQFF. The CDR3 nucleotides are TGTGCCAGCAGCCCTGAAACAGCAGATGAGCAGTTCTTC.

Points on this clonotype: Since a much larger clone is just one base distant, this may be a read error. Since no conserved phenylalanine or tryptophan closes the CDR3, a read error is the likely cause. This chain connects TRBV9 to TRBJ1-3; 7 bases agree with TRBD1. This CDR3 spans 17 amino acids. The junction had 9 bases not matched to a gene; V was cut back by 3 bases and J by 0 bases. CDR1 and CDR2 from the germline V gene are SGDLS and YYNGEE. The CDR3 nucleotides read TGTGCCAGCAGCGCCGGACAGGCATTATACTCTGGAAACACCATATATTCT. This codes for CASSAGQALYSGNTIYS.

The V call is TRBV14, the J call TRBJ2-7; D remains unclear. The germline V and J ends were trimmed by 5 bases and 2 bases, with 19 bases remaining between them. CDR3 length: 16 amino acids. CDR1 is SGHDN, CDR2 FVKESK, per germline. CDR3 amino acids: CASSSPLGIRPYEQYF. The CDR3 coding sequence is TGTGCCAGCAGCTCACCACTGGGGATTCGGCCCTACGAGCAGTACTTC.

In this sample, this clonotype turned up many times. J is TRBJ1-3 and V is TRBV2; D is ambiguous. Trimming shortened V by 2 bases and J by 0 bases, and 11 bases separated the two germline ends. This CDR3 has 16 residues. CDR1 and CDR2 (germline): SNHLY, FYNNEI. CDR3 region: CASSEFGEFSGNTIYF. CDR3 sequence (DNA): TGTGCCAGCAGTGAATTCGGGGAATTCTCTGGAAACACCATATATTTT.

In this sample, this clonotype turned up many times. The V and J genes are TRBV6-2 or TRBV6-3 and TRBJ2-3; 9 nucleotides match TRBD2. The trim removed 4 bases at V and 3 bases at J, leaving 11 bases unmatched. Germline CDR1 reads MNHEY; CDR2 reads SVGEGT. The CDR3 length is 17 residues. The CDR3, as DNA: TGTGCCAGCAGTTCAGTCCTAGCGGGAAGAAGGACAGATACGCAGTATTTT. Amino acid sequence: CASSSVLAGRRTDTQYF.

The V and J genes are TRBV28 and TRBJ1-2, with TRBD1 matching 7 bases. The J segment lost 4 bases and the V segment lost 3 bases, leaving 14 bases of the junction unmatched. CDR1 is MDHEN and CDR2 is SYDVKM in the germline V gene. CDR3 length equals 17 residues. The CDR3 is CASSFRRGQVAFYGYTF. The DNA for the CDR3 is TGTGCCAGCAGTTTCCGACGAGGACAGGTGGCTTTCTATGGCTACACCTTC.

This clonotype was counted at least ten times. The chain joins TRBV4-2 to TRBJ2-5; no clear D gene. The CDR3 contains 14 residues. V gave up 0 bases and J gave up 5 bases, with 10 bases separating them. Germline-derived CDR1 and CDR2 are LGHNA and YNFKEQ. The CDR3 loop reads CASSQEGSSETQYF. In DNA, the CDR3 is TGTGCCAGCAGCCAAGAGGGAAGTTCGGAGACCCAGTACTTC.

This clonotype came up many times. This rearrangement joins TRBV5-1 to TRBJ1-1; D remains unclear. Trimming removed 3 bases from V and 0 bases from J, with 9 bases in between. The CDR3 length is 14 residues. Germline loops: CDR1 SGHRS, CDR2 YFSETQ. The CDR3 protein is CASSSGRLNTEAFF. CDR3 coding DNA: TGCGCCAGCAGCTCCGGACGTCTGAACACTGAAGCTTTCTTT.

The chain combines TRBV28 with TRBJ1-3; the D is unclear. The germline V gene has CDR1 MDHEN and CDR2 SYDVKM. The CDR3 sequence is 16 residues long. V lost 4 bases to trimming and J lost 0 bases, with 13 bases between them. CDR3 nucleotide sequence: TGTGCCAGCAGTTCAAAAGGAGATGGCTCTGGAAACACCATATATTTT. As protein: CASSSKGDGSGNTIYF. Full variable domain (rest looked up from reference TRBV28 and TRBJ1-3): DVKVTQSSRYLVKRTGEKVFLECVQDMDHENMFWYRQDPGLGLRLIYFSYDVKMKEKGDIPEGYSVSREKKERFSLILESASTNQTSMYLCASSSKGDGSGNTIYFGEGSWLTVV.

This clonotype was observed at least ten times. This rearrangement joins TRBV24-1 to TRBJ2-5; 7 bases fit TRBD2. This CDR3 is built from 15 residues. The V segment lost 0 bases and the J segment 6 bases; nucleotides outside the gene matches: 6. The V gene's germline CDR1 is KGHDR and CDR2 SFDVKD. CDR3 coding DNA: TGTGCCACCAGTGATTTGCGGACCGGGGGGAAGACCCAGTACTTC. It yields the protein CATSDLRTGGKTQYF.

This clonotype was counted at least ten times. J is TRBJ2-2 and V is TRBV11-3, with D tentatively TRBD1 (6 bases). Germline lookup yields CDR1 SGHNT and CDR2 YENEEA. V was cut by 1 base and J by 7 bases, with 13 bases left in between. The CDR3 totals 15 residues. The CDR3 bases are TGTGCCAGCAGCTTAGCGGCAGGGGTGGACGGGGAGCTGTTTTTT. It specifies CASSLAAGVDGELFF.

This clonotype was found many times. The rearrangement uses TRBV3-1 and TRBJ2-7; D gene ambiguous. The V gene's germline CDR1 is LGHDT and CDR2 YNNKEL (reference sequence). V lost 1 base and J 6 bases, leaving 7 bases between the germline ends. The CDR3 has 12 amino acids. The CDR3 is CASSQGAGEQYF. CDR3 DNA sequence: TGTGCCAGCAGCCAAGGGGCCGGCGAGCAGTACTTC.

In its sample, this clonotype was seen many times. The gene calls are TRBV7-8 and TRBJ1-3, with D possibly being TRBD1 (6 bases). The CDR3 spans 15 residues. The germline V gene encodes CDR1 SGHVS and CDR2 FQNEAQ. The V end lost 5 bases, the J end lost 4 bases, and 15 bases lay between the germline ends. The DNA of the CDR3 is TGTGCCAGCAGCACAACAGGGTGGGGAGGAAACACCATATATTTT. This gives the protein CASSTTGWGGNTIYF.

This clonotype was observed at least ten times. This chain's CDR3 is CASSFDLNTEAFF. The CDR3 coding sequence is TGTGCCAGCAGCTTCGACCTGAACACTGAAGCTTTCTTT. The chain has TRBV6-2 or TRBV6-3 and TRBJ1-1; D not certain. This CDR3 is 13 amino acids long. Between the trimmed V and J ends, which lost 6 bases and 0 bases, there was a span of 8 bases. CDR1 MNHEY and CDR2 SVGEGT come from the germline V gene.

V and J are TRBV29-1 and TRBJ2-2, with a tentative D call TRBD2 (6 bases). Germline loops: CDR1 SQVTM, CDR2 ANQGSEA. The CDR3 totals 14 residues. V was shortened by 7 bases and J by 1 base, with 13 bases between the two germline ends. CDR3 DNA sequence: TGCAGCGCCTCCGGGCGGGGGAACACCGGGGAGCTGTTTTTT. Its protein product is CSASGRGNTGELFF.

This clonotype was detected ten times or more. The CDR3 loop reads CSAFQGGRSNQPQHF. As DNA, the CDR3 is TGCAGTGCTTTTCAGGGGGGACGCAGCAATCAGCCCCAGCATTTT. The chain uses TRBV20-1 and TRBJ1-5; 7 bases are shared with TRBD1. This CDR3 has 15 amino acids. V was pared by 5 bases and J by 1 base, with 8 bases of the junction left unmatched. Germline CDR1 DFQATT, CDR2 SNEGSKA (reference sequence).

The genes are TRBV30 and TRBJ1-5, with D hard to call. The CDR3 has 16 amino acids. The ends were cut back, 1 base at V and 1 base at J, with 14 bases in the middle. Per germline, CDR1 GTSNPN and CDR2 SVGIG (reference sequence). CDR3 sequence: CAWSADLGGSNQPQHF. CDR3 coding DNA: TGTGCCTGGAGTGCCGACTTGGGCGGAAGCAATCAGCCCCAGCATTTT.

This clonotype was recorded a few times. The genes are TRBV28 and TRBJ1-6, with D unresolved. Trimming shortened V by 3 bases and J by 10 bases, and 13 bases separated the two germline ends. The CDR3 extends over 14 amino acids. Germline CDR1 MDHEN, CDR2 SYDVKM. The CDR3 sequence: CASSLGRRHSPLHF. The CDR3, as DNA: TGTGCCAGCAGTTTGGGTAGACGGCACTCACCCCTCCACTTT.